A selection of T cell receptor beta chains follows, all from one sample in a study of T cells after yellow fever vaccination. MiXCR, applied by TCRdb to the 5' RACE reads, yields one record per CDR3 protein. Of hundreds of thousands of distinct CDR3 sequences detected, around 20% appear once; the ten largest clones hold over 15%. The sample was PBMCs, taken before the yellow fever booster vaccination. These receptors all come from a man between 18 and 29 years old who received the YFV17D yellow fever vaccine. The conserved cysteine and the conserved F or W are not part of the CDR3 here. Fields, in order: V gene, J gene, CDR3 protein.

TRBV25-1	TRBJ2-5	ASSMPGLGIGTQY
TRBV29-1	TRBJ1-4	SAGRNEKLF
TRBV20-1	TRBJ1-5	SARAEQGARIGNQPQH
TRBV29-1	TRBJ2-6	SVHGGAGANVLT
TRBV5-1	TRBJ2-3	ASSLPGFAGGPDTQY
TRBV27	TRBJ2-3	ASSYWQDDTQY
TRBV7-9	TRBJ1-2	ASSLRALGPPDGYT
TRBV12-3/TRBV12-4	TRBJ1-2	ASSFPGTYGYT
TRBV4-3	TRBJ1-4	ASSQMGEKLF
TRBV20-1	TRBJ1-2	TRQSGQGLCGYT
TRBV7-2	TRBJ1-6	ASSLEPGHYNSPLH
TRBV5-1	TRBJ2-5	ASSFTGIRGQETQY
TRBV4-2	TRBJ2-1	ASSSRGSGGALGVNEQF
TRBV28	TRBJ2-3	ASRTSSSLGTQY
TRBV7-2	TRBJ2-5	ASSYGRFKGETQY
TRBV7-7	TRBJ1-1	ASSKDRATEAF
TRBV7-2	TRBJ2-3	ASSGGGTSSRTDTQY
TRBV20-1	TRBJ1-2	SAQGQGITYGYT
TRBV7-2	TRBJ1-2	ASSPRQDGYT
TRBV7-2	TRBJ2-3	ASSSSSGDPTDTQY
TRBV12-3/TRBV12-4	TRBJ1-2	ASRPTGGDGYT
TRBV7-9	TRBJ2-1	ASSNSGGAEAPYNEQF
TRBV10-1	TRBJ1-5	ASHTGTRWGQPQH
TRBV14	TRBJ2-6	ASSRRGAAGANVLT
TRBV18	TRBJ2-7	ASSPGLQTYEQY
TRBV9	TRBJ1-1	ASSVFGTGTEAF
TRBV12-3/TRBV12-4	TRBJ1-5	ASSWGTGGVQPQH
TRBV7-6	TRBJ1-5	ASSLQGPSPQH
TRBV12-3/TRBV12-4	TRBJ2-1	ASSSGLVKDEQF
TRBV2	TRBJ1-1	ASFDPETEAF
TRBV20-1	TRBJ2-1	SASDSRGPNEQF
TRBV29-1	TRBJ1-1	SVRGAGRGAF
TRBV28	TRBJ2-5	ASSLGLATGETQY
TRBV6-1	TRBJ2-5	ASSEAFGGRGETQY
TRBV6-2/TRBV6-3	TRBJ1-5	ASRTTGEGYQPQH
TRBV12-3/TRBV12-4	TRBJ2-3	ASSLRAGGPGTDTQY
TRBV7-6	TRBJ2-2	ATQDGANTGELF
TRBV20-1	TRBJ1-2	SAAGGGYT
TRBV5-1	TRBJ2-5	ASSSPKWASGGDQETQY
TRBV5-1	TRBJ2-3	ASSLEGRGSTDTQY
TRBV5-1	TRBJ2-1	ASSLDIANEQF
TRBV15	TRBJ2-3	ATSRVGVTSGGEADTQY
TRBV6-5	TRBJ1-1	ASSYSDNMGTEAF
TRBV5-1	TRBJ1-2	ASSLAMGGFNYGYT
TRBV27	TRBJ2-2	ASTSRGGNTGELF
TRBV7-3	TRBJ1-5	ASSRAYRAGNQPQH
TRBV6-5	TRBJ2-3	ASSQKLERADTQY
TRBV9	TRBJ2-3	ASSPLTSEVTDTQY
TRBV5-1	TRBJ2-7	ASSPGGTESYEQY
TRBV5-8	TRBJ2-3	ASSPKVGSDTQY
TRBV4-3	TRBJ2-1	ASSQDGGTSVGEQF
TRBV4-1	TRBJ2-3	ASSISGGFSTDTQY
TRBV20-1	TRBJ2-1	SARAPNTNEQF
TRBV12-3/TRBV12-4	TRBJ1-2	ASRDRGLGYT
TRBV4-1	TRBJ2-5	ASSQEERGGETQY
TRBV12-3/TRBV12-4	TRBJ2-1	ASTAGSYNEQF
TRBV29-1	TRBJ2-2	SAHRDRGSGGELF